The present T cell receptor beta chain was sequenced within a study of radiation and T cells in renal cell carcinoma. Whole-study context: Nephrectomy followed 15 Gy stereotactic body radiation by 4 weeks.

Sequencing used immunoSEQ multiplex PCR; TCRdb keeps in-frame clones, though not all of them. This sample has 150,000 to 160,000 clones, with 87% found just once. The time point here: blood 2 weeks post-SBRT. The sample's treatment: 15 Gy SBRT to primary tumor, nephrectomy 4 weeks later. Serial blood draws occurred at baseline and 2 and 4 weeks post-SBRT. Clear cell pathology was present in this patient's renal cell carcinoma. The sample was blood, taken from a patient whose treatment included radiotherapy and nephrectomy. The receptor comes from a woman in her 50s with renal cell carcinoma.

The CDR3 DNA sequence: TGTGCCAGCAGCCCGATGGCAGGGGGAAATTCACCCCTCCACTTT. Residues: CASSPMAGGNSPLHF. The V gene is TRBV7-3, the J gene TRBJ1-6; 7 bases line up with TRBD1. This CDR3 contains 15 residues. J gave up 7 bases and V 5 bases, and 8 bases lay outside the gene matches. Germline-derived CDR1 and CDR2 are SGHTA and FQGTGA.